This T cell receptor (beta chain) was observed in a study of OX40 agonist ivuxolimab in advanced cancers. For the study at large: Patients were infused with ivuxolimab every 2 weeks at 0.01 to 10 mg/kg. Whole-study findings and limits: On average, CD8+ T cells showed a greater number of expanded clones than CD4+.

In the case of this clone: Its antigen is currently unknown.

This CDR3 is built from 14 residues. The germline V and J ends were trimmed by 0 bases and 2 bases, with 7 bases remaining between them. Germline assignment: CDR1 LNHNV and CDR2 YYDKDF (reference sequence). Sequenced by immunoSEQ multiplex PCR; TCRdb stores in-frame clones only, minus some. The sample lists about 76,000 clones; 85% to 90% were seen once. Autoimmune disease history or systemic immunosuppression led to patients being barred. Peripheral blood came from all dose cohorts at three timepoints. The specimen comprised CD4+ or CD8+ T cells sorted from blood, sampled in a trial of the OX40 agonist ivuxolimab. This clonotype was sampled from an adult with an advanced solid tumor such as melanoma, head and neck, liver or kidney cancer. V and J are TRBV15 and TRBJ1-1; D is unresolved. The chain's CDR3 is CATSRDTGNTEAFF. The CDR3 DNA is TGTGCCACCAGCAGAGATACGGGTAACACTGAAGCTTTCTTT.